What follows describes a single T cell receptor (beta chain). Its cognate antigen is unknown. The data are from a study of shared clonotypes between healthy human individuals. Study outcomes and limitations: Depth of sequencing was expected to influence donor clonotype sharing.

Trimming removed 4 bases at V and 9 bases at J, with 7 bases between. Looked up from germline, CDR1 is SGHVS and CDR2 is FQNEAQ. This CDR3 is 11 amino acids long. Per sorted-subset replicate PCR, input was approximately 200 ng DNA, representing around 29,000 T cell genomes. Assay: immunoSEQ multiplex PCR; the TCRdb copy retains only in-frame clones and omits some. The sample contains 2 million to 2.5 million clones, under 95% of which appear only once. Material for sequencing was naive CD4+ T cells from PBMCs. Described subset: CD45RA+ positively selected. This sequence originates from a man aged 18 to 30 in good health. Some clones in this sample may be carry-over from other donors' samples. V usage is TRBV7-8 and J usage is TRBJ2-1; D is ambiguous. The CDR3 region is CASSSRSEQFF. The CDR3 DNA reads TGTGCCAGCAGCTCTCGGAGTGAGCAGTTCTTC.